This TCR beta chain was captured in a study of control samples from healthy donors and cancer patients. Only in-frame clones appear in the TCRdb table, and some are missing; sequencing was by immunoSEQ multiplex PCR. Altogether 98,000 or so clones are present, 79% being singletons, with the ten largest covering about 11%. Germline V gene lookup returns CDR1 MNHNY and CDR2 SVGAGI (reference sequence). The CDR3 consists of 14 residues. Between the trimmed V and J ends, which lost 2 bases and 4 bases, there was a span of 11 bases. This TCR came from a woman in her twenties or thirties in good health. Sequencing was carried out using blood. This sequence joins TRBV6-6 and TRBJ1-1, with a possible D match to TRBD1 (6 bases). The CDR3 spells CASSYLGGATEAFF. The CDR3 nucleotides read TGTGCCAGCAGTTACCTAGGGGGGGCCACTGAAGCTTTCTTT.